These 14 T cell receptor beta chains originate from one sample sequenced in a study of spatial heterogeneity in lung cancer. Noted time point: sample taken at primary tumor resection. These TCRs' antigens remain unknown. A single record per CDR3 protein comes from TCRdb applying MiXCR to the 5' RACE reads. The repertoire has roughly 19,000 distinct CDR3 sequences, roughly 5.8% of them found once; the top ten carry about a tenth. Study results and caveats: How many expanded intratumoral alpha and beta TCRs were present tracked the tumor mutation count, which was a count of nonsynonymous mutations.

This sample comprised lung tumor tissue, obtained at surgery. These receptors were collected from a female donor with early-stage non-small cell lung cancer.

This clonotype occurred many times. V gene TRBV2 combines with J gene TRBJ2-7; 9 bases are a match to TRBD2. With 4 bases clipped from V and 0 bases from J, the junction kept 1 base outside the gene matches. This CDR3 is built from 14 residues. Germline CDR1 is SNHLY and CDR2 is FYNNEI. CDR3 sequence (DNA): TGTGCCAGCAGTGGCGGGAGGGCCTCCTACGAGCAGTACTTC. Protein: CASSGGRASYEQYF.

This clonotype showed up many times. The V and J genes are TRBV7-9 and TRBJ2-7; possible D gene TRBD2, 7 bases. V shed 5 bases and J shed 5 bases, with 13 bases lying between them. Germline CDR1 is SEHNR and CDR2 is FQNEAQ (reference sequence). This CDR3 is built from 13 residues. CDR3 region: CASSRRGAHEQYF. The CDR3 DNA is TGTGCCAGCAGCCGCCGGGGGGCCCACGAGCAGTACTTC.

Comments on this clonotype: A much larger clone differs from this one at a single base, so this may be a read error. The rearrangement links TRBV25-1 to TRBJ2-7, with 8 bases identical to TRBD2. CDR1 and CDR2 (germline): MGHDK, SYGVNS. J was trimmed by 3 bases and V by 6 bases; bases with no gene match: 10. The CDR3 contains 15 residues. The CDR3 spells CASSPGGAFLYEQYF. CDR3 coding DNA: TGTGCCAGCAGCCCGGGAGGGGCCTTCCTCTACGAGCAGTACTTC.

This clonotype has ten or more counts. The V gene is TRBV6-2 or TRBV6-3, the J gene TRBJ2-3; 10 bases are shared with TRBD1. Germline V gives CDR1 MNHEY, CDR2 SVGEGT. This CDR3 contains 17 residues. The V and J ends lost 6 bases and 3 bases, in that order; junction bases with no gene match: 12. In DNA form, the CDR3 reads TGTGCCAGCAGCTTCTCCCCGCCGGGACAGGGGACAGATACGCAGTATTTT. Translating it yields CASSFSPPGQGTDTQYF.

Relative to its sample, this clonotype is medium-sized. J is TRBJ2-5 and V is TRBV7-6, with D possibly TRBD1 on 6 matching bases. The CDR3 length is 18 residues. The germline V gene has CDR1 SGHVS and CDR2 FNYEAQ. V was pared by 0 bases and J by 6 bases, with 23 bases between. Written as DNA, the CDR3 is TGTGCCAGCAGCTTAGCGCGAGGCAGGGGATTCTCCCAGAAGACCCAGTACTTC. Its translation: CASSLARGRGFSQKTQYF.

This clonotype was counted ten times or more. J is TRBJ1-2 and V is TRBV27; no clear D gene. Germline V CDR1 and CDR2: MNHEY, SMNVEV (reference sequence). V shed 0 bases and J shed 4 bases, with 9 bases lying between them. The CDR3 covers 14 residues. CDR3 DNA: TGTGCCAGCAGTTTATCGCGGGGAGGCTATGGCTACACCTTC. Translated, it gives CASSLSRGGYGYTF.

This sequence joins TRBV12-3 or TRBV12-4 and TRBJ2-7, with no clear D. The CDR3 is 13 amino acids. Trimming removed 2 bases from V and 1 base from J, with 6 bases in between. DNA for the CDR3: TGTGCCAGCAGTTTATGGCAATCCTACGAGCAGTACTTC. Encoded protein: CASSLWQSYEQYF.

This chain connects TRBV27 to TRBJ2-1; TRBD1 matches 12 bases. The V segment lost 7 bases and the J segment 4 bases; nucleotides outside the gene matches: 26. The CDR3 is 22 residues long. CDR1 MNHEY and CDR2 SMNVEV come from the germline V gene (reference sequence). The CDR3 sequence: CASKPGQGAPTTRSHRYNEQFF. The DNA for the CDR3 is TGTGCCAGCAAACCGGGACAGGGGGCCCCTACTACGCGGTCCCACCGGTACAATGAGCAGTTCTTC.

In this sample, this clonotype turned up many times. This chain uses TRBV6-6 with TRBJ2-5; 7 nucleotides agree with TRBD2. Germline V lookup: CDR1 MNHNY, CDR2 SVGAGI (reference sequence). The CDR3 spans 14 residues. Trimming cost V 2 bases and J 5 bases; bases outside gene matches: 5. The CDR3 spells CASSYLDGGETQYF. The CDR3 bases are TGTGCCAGCAGTTACCTTGACGGGGGGGAGACCCAGTACTTC.

This clonotype ranks as medium-sized. V is TRBV20-1 and J is TRBJ2-1; 16 nucleotides agree with TRBD2. This CDR3 has 14 residues. CDR1 and CDR2 from the germline V gene are DFQATT and SNEGSKA (reference sequence). The V gene end was trimmed by 0 bases and the J gene end by 14 bases; junction bases not matched to a gene: 4. CDR3 region: CSAREGTSGRAEFF. The DNA of the CDR3 is TGCAGTGCTAGAGAAGGGACTAGCGGGAGGGCCGAGTTCTTC.

This chain joins TRBV20-1 and TRBJ2-3; TRBD2 matches at 10 bases. Germline V CDR1 and CDR2: DFQATT, SNEGSKA (reference sequence). V dropped 5 bases and J dropped 3; count of bases not matched to a gene: 2. This CDR3 has 13 amino acids. The CDR3 DNA sequence: TGCAGTGCTGCGACTAGCGGGACAGATACGCAGTATTTT. Translation gives CSAATSGTDTQYF.

This clonotype was counted many times. The CDR3 spells CASSSRDYQETQYF. Written as DNA, the CDR3 is TGTGCCAGCAGTTCGCGGGACTACCAAGAGACCCAGTACTTC. This chain joins TRBV28 and TRBJ2-5; D is perhaps TRBD2 (6 bases). The ends were cut back, 4 bases at V and 0 bases at J, with 9 bases in the middle. The CDR3 runs to 14 residues. In germline, CDR1 is MDHEN, CDR2 SYDVKM.

This clonotype was recorded many times. The rearrangement joins TRBV12-3 or TRBV12-4 to TRBJ1-5; no reliable D call. The CDR3 consists of 15 residues. Trimming left V 3 bases short and J 2 bases short, with 11 bases between. The CDR3 region has the DNA TGTGCCAGCAGTTTGGGCAATAGTGGCAATCAGCCCCAGCATTTT. Translating gives CASSLGNSGNQPQHF.

This clonotype was detected ten times or more. The chain uses TRBV15 and TRBJ2-2; D is unresolved. This CDR3 spans 15 amino acids. In germline, CDR1 is LNHNV, CDR2 YYDKDF (reference sequence). V was shortened by 3 bases and J by 4 bases, with 12 bases between the two germline ends. CDR3 region: CATSRVSGSTGELFF. The DNA of the CDR3 is TGTGCCACCAGCAGGGTATCAGGTTCCACCGGGGAGCTGTTTTTT.